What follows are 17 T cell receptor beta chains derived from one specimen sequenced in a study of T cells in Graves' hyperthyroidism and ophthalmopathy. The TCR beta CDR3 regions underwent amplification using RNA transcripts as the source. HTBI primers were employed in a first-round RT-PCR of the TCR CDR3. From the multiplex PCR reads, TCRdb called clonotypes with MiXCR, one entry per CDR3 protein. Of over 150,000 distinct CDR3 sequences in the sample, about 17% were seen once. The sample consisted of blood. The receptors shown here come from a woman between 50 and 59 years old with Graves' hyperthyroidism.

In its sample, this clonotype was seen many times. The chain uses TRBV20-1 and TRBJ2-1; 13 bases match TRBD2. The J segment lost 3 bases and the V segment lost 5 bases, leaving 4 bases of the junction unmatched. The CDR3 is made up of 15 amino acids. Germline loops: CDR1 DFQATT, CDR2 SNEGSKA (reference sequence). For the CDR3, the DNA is TGCAGTGCTGGACTAGCGGGAGTGAACTACAATGAGCAGTTCTTC. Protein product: CSAGLAGVNYNEQFF.

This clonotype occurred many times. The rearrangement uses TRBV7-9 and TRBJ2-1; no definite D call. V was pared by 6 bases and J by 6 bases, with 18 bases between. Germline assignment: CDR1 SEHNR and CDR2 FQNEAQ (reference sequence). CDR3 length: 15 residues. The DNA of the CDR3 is TGTGCCAGCAGTCAGCCGCCGAGGAGAAGCAATGAGCAGTTCTTC. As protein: CASSQPPRRSNEQFF. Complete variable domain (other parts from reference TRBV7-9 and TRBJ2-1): DTGVSQNPRHKITKRGQNVTFRCDPISEHNRLYWYRQTLGQGPEFLTYFQNEAQLEKSRLLSDRFSAERPKGSFSTLEIQRTEQGDSAMYLCASSQPPRRSNEQFFGPGTRLTVL.

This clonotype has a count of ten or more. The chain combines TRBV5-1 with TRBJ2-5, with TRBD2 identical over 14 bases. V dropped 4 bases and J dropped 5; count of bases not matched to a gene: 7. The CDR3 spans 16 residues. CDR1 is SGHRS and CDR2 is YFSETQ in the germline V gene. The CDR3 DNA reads TGCGCCAGCAGCCCATTGGGACTAGCGGGAGCGGAGACCCAGTACTTC. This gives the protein CASSPLGLAGAETQYF.

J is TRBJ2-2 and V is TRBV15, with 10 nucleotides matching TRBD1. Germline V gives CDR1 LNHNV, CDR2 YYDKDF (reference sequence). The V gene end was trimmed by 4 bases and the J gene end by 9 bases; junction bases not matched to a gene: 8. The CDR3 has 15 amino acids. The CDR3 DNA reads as TGTGCCACCAGCATTGACAGGGGGCGCCTTAGGGAGCTGTTTTTT. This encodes CATSIDRGRLRELFF.

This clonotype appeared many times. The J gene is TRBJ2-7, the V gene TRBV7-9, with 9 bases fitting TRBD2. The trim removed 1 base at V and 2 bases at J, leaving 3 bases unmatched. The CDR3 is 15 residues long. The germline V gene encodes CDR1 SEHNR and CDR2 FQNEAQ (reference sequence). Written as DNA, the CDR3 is TGTGCCAGCAGCTTAGTAGCGGGAGCCACCTACGAGCAGTACTTC. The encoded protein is CASSLVAGATYEQYF.

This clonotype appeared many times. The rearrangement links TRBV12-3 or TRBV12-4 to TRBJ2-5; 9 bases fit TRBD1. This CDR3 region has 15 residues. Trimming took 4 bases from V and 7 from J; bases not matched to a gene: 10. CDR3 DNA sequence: TGTGCCAGCAGTTATGGACAGGGGTCGGGTGGGACCCAGTACTTC. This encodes CASSYGQGSGGTQYF.

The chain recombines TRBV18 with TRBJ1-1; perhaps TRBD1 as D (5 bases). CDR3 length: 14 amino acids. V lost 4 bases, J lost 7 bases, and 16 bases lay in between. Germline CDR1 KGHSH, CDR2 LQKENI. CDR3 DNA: TGTGCCAGCTCACTCAGGCGCTTCAGGGATGAAGCTTTCTTT. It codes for CASSLRRFRDEAFF.

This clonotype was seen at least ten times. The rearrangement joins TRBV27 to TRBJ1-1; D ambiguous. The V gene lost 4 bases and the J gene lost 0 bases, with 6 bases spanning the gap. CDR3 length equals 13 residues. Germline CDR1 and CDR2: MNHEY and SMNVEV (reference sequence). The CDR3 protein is CASSSEMNTEAFF. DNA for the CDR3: TGTGCCAGCAGTTCCGAGATGAACACTGAAGCTTTCTTT.

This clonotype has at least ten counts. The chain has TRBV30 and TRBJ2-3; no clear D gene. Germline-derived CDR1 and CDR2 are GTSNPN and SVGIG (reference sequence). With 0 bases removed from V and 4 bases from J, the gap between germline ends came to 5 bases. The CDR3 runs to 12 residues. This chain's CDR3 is CAWSVLADTQYF. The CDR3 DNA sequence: TGTGCCTGGAGTGTCTTAGCAGATACGCAGTATTTT. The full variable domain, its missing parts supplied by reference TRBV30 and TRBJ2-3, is SQTIHQWPATLVQPVGSPLSLECTVEGTSNPNLYWYRQAAGRGLQLLFYSVGIGQISSEVPQNLSASRPQDRQFILSSKKLLLSDSGFYLCAWSVLADTQYFGPGTRLTVL.

CDR3 sequence (DNA): TGTGCCTGGAGTTCGTCCTACGGGGATGGGAAGGGGCTCCCAGAGACCCAGTACTTC. It codes for CAWSSSYGDGKGLPETQYF. This chain links TRBV30 with TRBJ2-5, with D perhaps being TRBD1 or TRBD2 (5 bases each). V lost 2 bases and J lost 4, with 29 bases in between. Germline V gives CDR1 GTSNPN, CDR2 SVGIG (reference sequence). The CDR3 extends over 19 amino acids.

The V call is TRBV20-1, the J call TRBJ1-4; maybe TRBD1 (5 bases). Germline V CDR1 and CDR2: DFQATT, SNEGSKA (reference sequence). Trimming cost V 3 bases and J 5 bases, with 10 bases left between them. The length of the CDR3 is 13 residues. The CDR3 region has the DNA TGCAGTGCTAGCGACGGGGCGAATGAAAAACTGTTTTTT. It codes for CSASDGANEKLFF.

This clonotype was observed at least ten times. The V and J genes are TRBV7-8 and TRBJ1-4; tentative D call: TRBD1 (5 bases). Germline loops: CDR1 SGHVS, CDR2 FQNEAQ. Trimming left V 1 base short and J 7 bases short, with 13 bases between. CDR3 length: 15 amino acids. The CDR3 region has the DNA TGTGCCAGCAGCTTAGTTGGGGCAGGGCTTGAAAAACTGTTTTTT. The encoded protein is CASSLVGAGLEKLFF.

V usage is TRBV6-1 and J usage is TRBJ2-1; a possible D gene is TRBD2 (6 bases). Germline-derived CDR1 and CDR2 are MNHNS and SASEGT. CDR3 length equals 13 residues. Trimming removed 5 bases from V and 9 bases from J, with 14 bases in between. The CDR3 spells CASSQTSSVEQFF. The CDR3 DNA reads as TGTGCCAGCAGTCAGACTAGTTCAGTTGAGCAGTTCTTC.

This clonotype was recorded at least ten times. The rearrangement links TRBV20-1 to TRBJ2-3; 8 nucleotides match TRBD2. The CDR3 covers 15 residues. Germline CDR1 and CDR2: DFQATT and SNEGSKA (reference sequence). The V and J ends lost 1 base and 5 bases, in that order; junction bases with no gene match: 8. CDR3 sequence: CSARVTAGVKDTQYF. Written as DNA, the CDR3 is TGCAGTGCTAGAGTAACAGCGGGAGTTAAAGATACGCAGTATTTT.

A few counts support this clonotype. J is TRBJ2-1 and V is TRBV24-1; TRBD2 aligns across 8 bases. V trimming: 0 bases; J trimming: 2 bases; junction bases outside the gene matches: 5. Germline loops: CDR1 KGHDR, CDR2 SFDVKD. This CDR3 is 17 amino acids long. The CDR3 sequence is CATSDLRAGRAYNEQFF. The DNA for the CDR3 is TGTGCCACCAGTGATTTGCGAGCCGGGAGGGCCTACAATGAGCAGTTCTTC.

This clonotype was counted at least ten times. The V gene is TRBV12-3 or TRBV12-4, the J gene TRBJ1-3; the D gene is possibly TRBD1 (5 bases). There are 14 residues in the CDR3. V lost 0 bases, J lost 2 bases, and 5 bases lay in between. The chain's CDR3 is CASSLARAGNTIYF. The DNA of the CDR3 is TGTGCCAGCAGTTTAGCCAGGGCTGGAAACACCATATATTTT.

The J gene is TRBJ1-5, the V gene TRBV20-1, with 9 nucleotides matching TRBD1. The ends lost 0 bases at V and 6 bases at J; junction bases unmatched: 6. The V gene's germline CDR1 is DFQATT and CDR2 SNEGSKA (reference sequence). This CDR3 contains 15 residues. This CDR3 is CSARDVGQGGQPQHF. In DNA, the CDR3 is TGCAGTGCTAGAGATGTGGGACAGGGAGGTCAGCCCCAGCATTTT.